This T cell receptor beta chain was recorded in a study of blood T cell repertoires in COVID-19. Study details: Samples representing acute and convalescent COVID-19 were sourced from the United States, Italy and Spain.

CDR1 is SGHNT, CDR2 YENEEA, per germline. This CDR3 comprises 18 residues. V gave up 1 base and J gave up 2 bases; unmatched junction bases: 9. Clones were read by immunoSEQ multiplex PCR, and TCRdb kept only the in-frame ones, dropping some. Among under 350,000 clones, approximately 86% were seen once, and the ten largest hold about 4%. This sequence was found in a man younger than 35 with active or convalescent COVID-19. The sample consisted of peripheral blood. The rearrangement uses TRBV11-3 and TRBJ1-2; 11 bases are shared with TRBD1. The CDR3 DNA is TGTGCCAGCAGCTTAGGGCGATACCGGGACAGGGGGAACTATGGCTACACCTTC. Its translation is CASSLGRYRDRGNYGYTF.